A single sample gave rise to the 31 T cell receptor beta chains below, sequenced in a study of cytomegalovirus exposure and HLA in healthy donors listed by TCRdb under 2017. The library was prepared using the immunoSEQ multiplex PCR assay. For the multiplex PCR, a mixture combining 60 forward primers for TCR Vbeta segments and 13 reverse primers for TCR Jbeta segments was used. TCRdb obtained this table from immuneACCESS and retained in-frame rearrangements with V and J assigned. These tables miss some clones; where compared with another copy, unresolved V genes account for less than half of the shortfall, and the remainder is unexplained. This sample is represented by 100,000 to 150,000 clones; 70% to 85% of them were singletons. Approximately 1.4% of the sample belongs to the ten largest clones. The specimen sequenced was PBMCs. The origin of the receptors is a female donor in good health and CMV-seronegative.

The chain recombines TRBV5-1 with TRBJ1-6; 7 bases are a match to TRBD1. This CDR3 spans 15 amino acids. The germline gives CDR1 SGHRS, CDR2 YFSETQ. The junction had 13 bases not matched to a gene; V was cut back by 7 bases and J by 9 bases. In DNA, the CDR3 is TGCGCCAGCGCTCCCTTGGGGCAGGGGGGTTCACCCCTCCACTTT. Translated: CASAPLGQGGSPLHF. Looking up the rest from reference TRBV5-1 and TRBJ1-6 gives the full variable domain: KAGVTQTPRYLIKTRGQQVTLSCSPISGHRSVSWYQQTPGQGLQFLFEYFSETQRNKGNFPGRFSGRQFSNSRSEMNVSTLELGDSALYLCASAPLGQGGSPLHFGNGTRLTVT.

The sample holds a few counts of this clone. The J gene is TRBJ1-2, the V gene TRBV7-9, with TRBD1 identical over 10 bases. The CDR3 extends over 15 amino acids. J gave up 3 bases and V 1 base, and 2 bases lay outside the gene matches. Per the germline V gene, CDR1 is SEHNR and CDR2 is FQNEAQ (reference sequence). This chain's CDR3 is CASSLGDRGDYGYTF. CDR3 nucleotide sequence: TGTGCCAGCAGCTTAGGGGACAGGGGTGACTATGGCTACACCTTC.

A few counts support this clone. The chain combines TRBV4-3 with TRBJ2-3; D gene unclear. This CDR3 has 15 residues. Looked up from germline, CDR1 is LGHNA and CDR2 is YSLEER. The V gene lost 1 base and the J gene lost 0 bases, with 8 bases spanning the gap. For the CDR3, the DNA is TGCGCCAGCAGCCAAGGCCCAGGAAGCACAGATACGCAGTATTTT. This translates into CASSQGPGSTDTQYF.

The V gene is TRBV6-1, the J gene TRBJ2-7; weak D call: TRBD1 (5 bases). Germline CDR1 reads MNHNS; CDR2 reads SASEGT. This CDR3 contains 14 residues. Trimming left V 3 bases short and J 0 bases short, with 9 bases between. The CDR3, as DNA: TGTGCCAGCAGTGATCACAGGTTCTCCTACGAGCAGTACTTC. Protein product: CASSDHRFSYEQYF.

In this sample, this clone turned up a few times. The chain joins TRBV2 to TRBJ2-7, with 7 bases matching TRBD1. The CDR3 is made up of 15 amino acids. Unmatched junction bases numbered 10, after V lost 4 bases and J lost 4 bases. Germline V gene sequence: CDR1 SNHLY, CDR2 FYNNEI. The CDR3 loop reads CASSVPGGKIYEQYF. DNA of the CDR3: TGTGCCAGCAGTGTCCCAGGGGGAAAGATTTACGAGCAGTACTTC. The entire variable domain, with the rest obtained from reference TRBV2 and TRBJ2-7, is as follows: EPEVTQTPSHQVTQMGQEVILRCVPISNHLYFYWYRQILGQKVEFLVSFYNNEISEKSEIFDDQFSVERPDGSNFTLKIRSTKLEDSAMYFCASSVPGGKIYEQYFGPGTRLTVT.

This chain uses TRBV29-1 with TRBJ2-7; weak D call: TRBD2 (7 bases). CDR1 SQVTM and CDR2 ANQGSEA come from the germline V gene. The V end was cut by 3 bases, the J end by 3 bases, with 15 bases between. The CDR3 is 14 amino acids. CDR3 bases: TGCAGCGTTGAGGGGGGGGGCGCTCGCTACGAGCAGTACTTC. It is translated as CSVEGGGARYEQYF.

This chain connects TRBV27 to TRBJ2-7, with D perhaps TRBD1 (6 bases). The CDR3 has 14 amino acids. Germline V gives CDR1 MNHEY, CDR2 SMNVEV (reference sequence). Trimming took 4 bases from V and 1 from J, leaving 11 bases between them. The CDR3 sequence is CASSSGTTSYEQYF. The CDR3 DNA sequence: TGTGCCAGCAGTTCCGGGACAACTTCCTACGAGCAGTACTTC.

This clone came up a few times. CDR3 sequence (DNA): TGTGCCAGCAGCGTACGACTAGTCTCAGATACGCAGTATTTT. Protein: CASSVRLVSDTQYF. The chain carries TRBV7-2 and TRBJ2-3, with a possible D match to TRBD2 (6 bases). The CDR3 has 14 amino acids. V was shortened by 5 bases and J by 4 bases, with 13 bases between the two germline ends. The germline V gene has CDR1 SGHTA and CDR2 FQGNSA.

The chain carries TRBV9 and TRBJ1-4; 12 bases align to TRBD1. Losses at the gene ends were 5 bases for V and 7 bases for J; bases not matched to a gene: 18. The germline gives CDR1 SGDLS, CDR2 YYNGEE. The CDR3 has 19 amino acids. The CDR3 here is CASRPPGQGAGMLGEKLFF. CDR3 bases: TGTGCCAGCAGGCCTCCGGGACAGGGGGCTGGTATGTTGGGTGAAAAACTGTTTTTT.

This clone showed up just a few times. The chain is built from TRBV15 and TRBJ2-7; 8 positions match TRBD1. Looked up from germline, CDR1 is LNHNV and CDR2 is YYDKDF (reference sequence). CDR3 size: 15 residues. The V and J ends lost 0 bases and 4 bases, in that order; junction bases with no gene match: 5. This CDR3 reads CATSRDPGQGYEQYF. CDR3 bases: TGTGCCACCAGCAGAGATCCAGGACAGGGATACGAGCAGTACTTC.

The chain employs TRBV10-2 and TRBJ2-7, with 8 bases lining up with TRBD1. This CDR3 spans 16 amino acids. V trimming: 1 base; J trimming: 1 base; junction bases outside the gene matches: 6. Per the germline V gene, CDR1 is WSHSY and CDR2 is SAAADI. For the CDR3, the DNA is TGCGCCAGCAGTGAGTTCGCTGGACAGGGTTCCTACGAGCAGTACTTC. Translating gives CASSEFAGQGSYEQYF.

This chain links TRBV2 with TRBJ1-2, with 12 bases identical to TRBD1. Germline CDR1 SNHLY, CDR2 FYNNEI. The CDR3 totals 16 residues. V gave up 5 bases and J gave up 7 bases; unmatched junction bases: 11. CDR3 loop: CASSTSTGTGGSGYTF. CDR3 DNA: TGTGCCAGCAGTACCTCTACAGGGACAGGGGGCTCTGGCTACACCTTC.

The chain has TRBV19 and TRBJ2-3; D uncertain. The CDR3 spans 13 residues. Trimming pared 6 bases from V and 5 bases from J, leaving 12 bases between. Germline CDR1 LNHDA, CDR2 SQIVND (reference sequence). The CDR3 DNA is TGTGCCAGTAGGCACTTACTTGGAGATACGCAGTATTTT. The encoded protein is CASRHLLGDTQYF. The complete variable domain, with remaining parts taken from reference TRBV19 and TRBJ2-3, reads DGGITQSPKYLFRKEGQNVTLSCEQNLNHDAMYWYRQDPGQGLRLIYYSQIVNDFQKGDIAEGYSVSREKKESFPLTVTSAQKNPTAFYLCASRHLLGDTQYFGPGTRLTVL.

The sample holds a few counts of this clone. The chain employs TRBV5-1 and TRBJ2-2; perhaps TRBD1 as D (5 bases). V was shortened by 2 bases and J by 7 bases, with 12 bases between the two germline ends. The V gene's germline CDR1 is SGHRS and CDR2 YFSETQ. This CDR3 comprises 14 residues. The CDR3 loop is CASSFIRVGGELFF. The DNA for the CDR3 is TGCGCCAGCAGCTTTATCAGGGTTGGCGGGGAGCTGTTTTTT.

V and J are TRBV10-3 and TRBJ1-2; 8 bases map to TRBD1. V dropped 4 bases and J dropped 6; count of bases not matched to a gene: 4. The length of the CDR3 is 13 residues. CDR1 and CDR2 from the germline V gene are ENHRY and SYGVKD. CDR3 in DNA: TGTGCCATCAGTGCAGCAGGGGGCGATGGCTACACCTTC. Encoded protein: CAISAAGGDGYTF.

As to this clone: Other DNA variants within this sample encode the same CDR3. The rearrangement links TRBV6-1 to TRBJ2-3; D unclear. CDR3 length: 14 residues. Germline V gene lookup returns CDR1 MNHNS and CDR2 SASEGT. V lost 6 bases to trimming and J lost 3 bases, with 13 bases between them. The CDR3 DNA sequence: TGTGCCAGCAGCCGATTAGCCGTTACAGATACGCAGTATTTT. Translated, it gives CASSRLAVTDTQYF.

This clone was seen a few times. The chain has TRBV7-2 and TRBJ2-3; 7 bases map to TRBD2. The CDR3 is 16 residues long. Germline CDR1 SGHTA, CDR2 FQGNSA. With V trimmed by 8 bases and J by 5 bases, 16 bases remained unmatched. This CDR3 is CASPLAGAGAGDTQYF. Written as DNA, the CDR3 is TGTGCCAGCCCCTTAGCCGGGGCGGGAGCGGGAGATACGCAGTATTTT.

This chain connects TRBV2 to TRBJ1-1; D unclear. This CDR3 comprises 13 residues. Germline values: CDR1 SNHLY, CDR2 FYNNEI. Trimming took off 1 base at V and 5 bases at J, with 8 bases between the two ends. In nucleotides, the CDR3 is TGTGCCAGCAGTGAAGTCTCGGGGACTGAAGCTTTCTTT. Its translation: CASSEVSGTEAFF.

The CDR3 spells CASSHPGTSANEQFF. For the CDR3, the DNA is TGTGCCAGCAGCCATCCCGGGACTAGCGCAAATGAGCAGTTCTTC. The J gene is TRBJ2-1, the V gene TRBV14; 10 bases map to TRBD2. Germline V gives CDR1 SGHDN, CDR2 FVKESK. The CDR3 has 15 residues. The junction had 6 bases not matched to a gene; V was cut back by 3 bases and J by 7 bases.

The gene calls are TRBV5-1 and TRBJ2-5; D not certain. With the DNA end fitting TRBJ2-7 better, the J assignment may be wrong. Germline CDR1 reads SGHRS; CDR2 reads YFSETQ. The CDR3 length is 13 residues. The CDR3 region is CASSLGRWGEQYF. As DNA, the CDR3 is TGCGCCAGCAGCTTGGGTCGGTGGGGCGAGCAGTACTTC.

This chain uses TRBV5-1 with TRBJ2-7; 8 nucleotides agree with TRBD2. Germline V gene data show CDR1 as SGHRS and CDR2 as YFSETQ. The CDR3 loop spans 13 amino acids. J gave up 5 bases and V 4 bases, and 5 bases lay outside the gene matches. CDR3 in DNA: TGCGCCAGCAGCGACGGGGGGGGAAACGAGCAGTACTTC. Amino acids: CASSDGGGNEQYF.

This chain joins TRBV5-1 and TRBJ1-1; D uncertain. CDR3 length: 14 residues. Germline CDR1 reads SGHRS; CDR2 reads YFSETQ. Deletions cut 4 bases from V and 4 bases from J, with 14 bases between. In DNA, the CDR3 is TGCGCCAGCAGCCGGATCTCGGCGGGCACTGAAGCTTTCTTT. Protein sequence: CASSRISAGTEAFF.

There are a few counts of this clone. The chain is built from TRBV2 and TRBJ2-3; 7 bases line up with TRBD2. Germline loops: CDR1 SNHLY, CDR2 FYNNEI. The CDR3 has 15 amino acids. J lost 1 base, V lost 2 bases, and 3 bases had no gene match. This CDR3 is CASSERSGGTDTQYF. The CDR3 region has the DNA TGTGCCAGCAGTGAACGGAGCGGGGGCACAGATACGCAGTATTTT. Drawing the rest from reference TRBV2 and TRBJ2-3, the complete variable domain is EPEVTQTPSHQVTQMGQEVILRCVPISNHLYFYWYRQILGQKVEFLVSFYNNEISEKSEIFDDQFSVERPDGSNFTLKIRSTKLEDSAMYFCASSERSGGTDTQYFGPGTRLTVL.

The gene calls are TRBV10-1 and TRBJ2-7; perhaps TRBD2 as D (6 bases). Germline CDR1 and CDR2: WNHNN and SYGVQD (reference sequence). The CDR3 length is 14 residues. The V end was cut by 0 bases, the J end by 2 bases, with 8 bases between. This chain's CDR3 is CASSESGGAYEQYF. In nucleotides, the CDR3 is TGCGCCAGCAGTGAGTCGGGCGGGGCCTACGAGCAGTACTTC.

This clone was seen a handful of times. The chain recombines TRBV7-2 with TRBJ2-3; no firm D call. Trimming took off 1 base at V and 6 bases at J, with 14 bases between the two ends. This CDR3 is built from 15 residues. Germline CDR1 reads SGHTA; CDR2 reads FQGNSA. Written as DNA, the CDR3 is TGTGCCAGCAGCTTAGTTGCGGCTCCCGGGGATACGCAGTATTTT. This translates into CASSLVAAPGDTQYF.

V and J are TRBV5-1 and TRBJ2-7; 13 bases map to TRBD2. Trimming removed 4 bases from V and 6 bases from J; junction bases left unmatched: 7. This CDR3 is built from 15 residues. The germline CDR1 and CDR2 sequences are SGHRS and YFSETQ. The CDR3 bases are TGCGCCAGCAGCCCCACACTAGCGGGAGGGTTCGAGCAGTACTTC. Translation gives CASSPTLAGGFEQYF.

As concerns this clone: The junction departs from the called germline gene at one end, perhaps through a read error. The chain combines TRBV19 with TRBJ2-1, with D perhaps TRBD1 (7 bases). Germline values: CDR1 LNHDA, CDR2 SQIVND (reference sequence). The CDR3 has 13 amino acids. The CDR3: CASSKARGDSGFF. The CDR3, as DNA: TGTGCCAGCAGTAAAGCCAGGGGGGACAGTGGGTTCTTC.

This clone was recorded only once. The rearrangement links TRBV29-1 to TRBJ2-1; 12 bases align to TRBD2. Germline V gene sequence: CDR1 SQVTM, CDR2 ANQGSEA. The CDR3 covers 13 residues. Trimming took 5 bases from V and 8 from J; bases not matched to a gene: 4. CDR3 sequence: CSVRTSGNDEQFF. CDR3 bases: TGCAGCGTTCGGACTAGCGGGAACGATGAGCAGTTCTTC.

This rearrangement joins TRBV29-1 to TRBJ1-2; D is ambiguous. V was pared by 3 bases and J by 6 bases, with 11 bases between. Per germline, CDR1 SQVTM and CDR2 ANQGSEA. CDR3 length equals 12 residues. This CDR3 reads CSVERRGDGYTF. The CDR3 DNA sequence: TGCAGCGTTGAGAGAAGAGGTGATGGCTACACCTTC.

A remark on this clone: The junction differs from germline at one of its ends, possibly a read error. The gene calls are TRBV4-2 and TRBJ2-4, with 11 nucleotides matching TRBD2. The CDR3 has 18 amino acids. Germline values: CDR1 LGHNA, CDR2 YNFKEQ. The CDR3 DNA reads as TGTGCCAGCAGCCCTGTAGCGGGAGGGCCGTCAGCCAAAAACAGTCAGTACTTC. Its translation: CASSPVAGGPSAKNSQYF.

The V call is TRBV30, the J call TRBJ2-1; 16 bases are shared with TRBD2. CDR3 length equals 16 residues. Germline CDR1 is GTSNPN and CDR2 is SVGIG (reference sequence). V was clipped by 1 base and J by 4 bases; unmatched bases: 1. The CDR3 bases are TGTGCCTGGAGTGCGGGACTAGCGGGGGGGTACAATGAGCAGTTCTTC. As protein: CAWSAGLAGGYNEQFF.